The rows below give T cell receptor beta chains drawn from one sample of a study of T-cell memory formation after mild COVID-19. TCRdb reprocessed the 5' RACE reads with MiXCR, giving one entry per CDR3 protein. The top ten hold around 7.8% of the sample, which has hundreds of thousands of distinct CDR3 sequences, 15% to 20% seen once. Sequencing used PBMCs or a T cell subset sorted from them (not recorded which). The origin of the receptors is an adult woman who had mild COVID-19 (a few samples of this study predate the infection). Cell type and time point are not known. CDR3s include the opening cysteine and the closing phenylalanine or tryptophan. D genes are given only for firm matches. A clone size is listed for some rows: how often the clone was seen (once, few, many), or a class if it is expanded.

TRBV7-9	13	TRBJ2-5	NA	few	TGTGCCAGCAGCTTAACTTCAGCGGAGACCCAGTACTTC	CASSLTSAETQYF
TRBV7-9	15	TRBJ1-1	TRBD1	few	TGTGCCAGCAGCACCCCGGACAGGGAGGACACTGAAGCTTTCTTT	CASSTPDREDTEAFF
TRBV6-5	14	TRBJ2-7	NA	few	TGTGCCAGCAGTTACTCGATTCCCTCCCACGAGCAGTACTTC	CASSYSIPSHEQYF
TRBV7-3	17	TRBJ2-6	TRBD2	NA	TGTGCCAGCAGCCAGAAGCGGGGACGGCCTGGGGCCAACGTCCTGACTTTC	CASSQKRGRPGANVLTF
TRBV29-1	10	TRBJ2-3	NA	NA	TGCAGCGTTGTGACAGATACGCAGTATTTT	CSVVTDTQYF
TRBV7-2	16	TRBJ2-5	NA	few	TGTGCCAGCAGCTTTGGGTCTGGGACGGTTTCGGGGACCCAGTACTTC	CASSFGSGTVSGTQYF
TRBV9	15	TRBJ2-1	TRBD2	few	TGTGCCAGCAGCGCGGGACTAGCGGGATTCAATGAGCAGTTCTTC	CASSAGLAGFNEQFF
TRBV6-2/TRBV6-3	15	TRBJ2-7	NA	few	TGTGCCAGCAGTTACTCGATGGGGGCAGTATACGAGCAGTACTTC	CASSYSMGAVYEQYF
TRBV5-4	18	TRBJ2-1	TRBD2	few	TGTGCCAGCAGCTGGGGAGGGCAGCGATCTTGGTGGAACAATGAGCAGTTCTTC	CASSWGGQRSWWNNEQFF
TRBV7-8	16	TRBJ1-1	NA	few	TGTGCCAGCAGCCCCCGTCGGACGGCCCTGAACACTGAAGCTTTCTTT	CASSPRRTALNTEAFF
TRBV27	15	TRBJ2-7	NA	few	TGTGCCAGCAGTTCCATCCCCAGGGTCGTATACGAGCAGTACTTC	CASSSIPRVVYEQYF
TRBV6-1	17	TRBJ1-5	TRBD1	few	TGTGCCAGCAGTAGGACAGGGTCCCGTAATAGCAATCAGCCCCAGCATTTT	CASSRTGSRNSNQPQHF
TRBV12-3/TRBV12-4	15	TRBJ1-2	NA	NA	TGTGCCAGCAGTTTAATTCAGGGTTTCATCTATGGCTACACCTTC	CASSLIQGFIYGYTF
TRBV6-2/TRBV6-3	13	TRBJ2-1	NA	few	TGTGCCAGCAGCTTAGTAGAGTGGGATGAGCAGTTCTTC	CASSLVEWDEQFF
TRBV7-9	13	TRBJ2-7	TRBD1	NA	TGTGCCAGCAGCGGGACAGACCTCTACGAGCAGTACTTC	CASSGTDLYEQYF
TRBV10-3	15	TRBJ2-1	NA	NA	TGTGCCATCACCAAGGAAGTCCAAAGGTGCAATGAGCAGTTCTTC	CAITKEVQRCNEQFF
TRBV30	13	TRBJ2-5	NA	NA	TGTGCCTGGAGTGACCGCACAACTGGAACCCAGTACTTC	CAWSDRTTGTQYF
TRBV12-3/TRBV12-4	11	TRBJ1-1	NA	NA	TGTGCCAGCAGCCGCCGCTCTGAAGCTTTCTTT	CASSRRSEAFF
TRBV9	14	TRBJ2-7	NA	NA	TGTGCCAGCAGCGTAGCCCGGGACGGCTACGAGCAGTACTTC	CASSVARDGYEQYF
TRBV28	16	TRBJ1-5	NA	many	TGTGCCAGCAGTTTATTCCGGGGAACGGGCAATCAGCCCCAGCATTTT	CASSLFRGTGNQPQHF
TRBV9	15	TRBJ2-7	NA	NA	TGTGCCAGCAGCGTAGACCTAGCCGCCCTGGGCGAGCAGTACTTC	CASSVDLAALGEQYF
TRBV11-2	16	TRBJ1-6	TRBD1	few	TGTGCCAGCAGCCTACAGGGGGCCATCTATAATTCACCCCTCCACTTT	CASSLQGAIYNSPLHF
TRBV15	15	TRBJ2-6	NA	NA	TGTGCCACCAGCAGAGAGAAGTCTGGGGCCAACGTCCTGACTTTC	CATSREKSGANVLTF
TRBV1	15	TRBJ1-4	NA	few	TGCACCAGCAGCCAAGAGAGGCCAGCAAATGAAAAACTGTTTTTT	CTSSQERPANEKLFF
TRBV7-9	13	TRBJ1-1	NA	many	TGTGCCAGCAGTTTGGGCCAGGGCACTGAAGCTTTCTTT	CASSLGQGTEAFF
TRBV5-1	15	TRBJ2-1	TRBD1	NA	TGCGCCAGCAGCCAGGGACAGGTCTCCTACAATGAGCAGTTCTTC	CASSQGQVSYNEQFF
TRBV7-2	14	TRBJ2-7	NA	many	TGTGCCAGCAGCTACTACCTCAGGGGAGACGAGCAGTACTTC	CASSYYLRGDEQYF
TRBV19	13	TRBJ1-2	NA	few	TGTGCCAGTAGTATTAGTCGGGACTATGGCTACACCTTC	CASSISRDYGYTF
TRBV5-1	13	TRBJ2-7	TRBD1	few	TGCGCCAGCAGCCGGGACAGGTGGAGCGAGCAGTACTTC	CASSRDRWSEQYF
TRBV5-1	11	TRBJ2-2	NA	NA	TGCGCCAGCACTTACACCGGGGAGCTGTTTTTT	CASTYTGELFF
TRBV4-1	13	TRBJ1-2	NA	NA	TGCGCCAGCAGCCTGACCGGGGTTGATGGCTACACCTTC	CASSLTGVDGYTF
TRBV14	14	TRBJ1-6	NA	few	TGTGCCAGCAGCCACAGGGGTGGGAATTCACCCCTCCACTTT	CASSHRGGNSPLHF
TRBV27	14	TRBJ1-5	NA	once	TGTGCCAGCAGTTTATCAGACAGGTATCAGCCCCAGCATTTT	CASSLSDRYQPQHF
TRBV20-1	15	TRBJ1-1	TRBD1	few	TGCAGTGCTAGAGAGACAGGGGGGTTGAACACTGAAGCTTTCTTT	CSARETGGLNTEAFF
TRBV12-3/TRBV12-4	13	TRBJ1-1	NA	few	TGTGCCAGCCACTCACAGGGGAACACTGAAGCTTTCTTT	CASHSQGNTEAFF
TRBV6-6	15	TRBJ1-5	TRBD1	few	TGTGCCAGCAGTGACCGGACAGGGTCCAATCAGCCCCAGCATTTT	CASSDRTGSNQPQHF
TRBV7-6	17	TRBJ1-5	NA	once	TGTGCCAGCAGTTTTTCTCCGGTACGGGACAGCAATCAGCCCCAGCATTTT	CASSFSPVRDSNQPQHF
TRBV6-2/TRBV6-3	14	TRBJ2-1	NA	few	TGTGCCAGCGGGGCCTTAATTTCCTACAATGAGCAGTTCTTC	CASGALISYNEQFF
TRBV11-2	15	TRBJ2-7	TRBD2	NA	TGTGCCAGCAGCTTAGCGGTTAGCGGGACCTACGAGCAGTACTTC	CASSLAVSGTYEQYF
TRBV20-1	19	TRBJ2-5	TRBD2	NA	TGCAGTGCTAGACAGGGACTAGCGGGAGATTTACGGACGCAAGAGACCCAGTACTTC	CSARQGLAGDLRTQETQYF
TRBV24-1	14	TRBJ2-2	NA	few	TGTGCCGCCCATGGGACAACGAACACCGGGGAGCTGTTTTTT	CAAHGTTNTGELFF
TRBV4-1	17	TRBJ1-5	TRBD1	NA	TGCGCCAGCAGCCAAGCAGGGGGCCCGAACGGCAATCAGCCCCAGCATTTT	CASSQAGGPNGNQPQHF
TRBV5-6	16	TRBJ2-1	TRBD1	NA	TGTGCCAGCAGCGATCCAACAGGGGGCACATACAATGAGCAGTTCTTC	CASSDPTGGTYNEQFF
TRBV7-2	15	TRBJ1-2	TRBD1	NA	TGTGCCAGCAGCTTTAACAGGGGCGCTCACTATGGCTACACCTTC	CASSFNRGAHYGYTF
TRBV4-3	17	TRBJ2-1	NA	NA	TGCGCCAGCAGCCAATTCCACGGTGGGGGAACCTACAATGAGCAGTTCTTC	CASSQFHGGGTYNEQFF
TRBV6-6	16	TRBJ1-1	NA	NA	TGTGCCAGCAGTTACGACCACGCGGGAGCAAAGACTGAAGCTTTCTTT	CASSYDHAGAKTEAFF
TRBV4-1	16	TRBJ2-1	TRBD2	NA	TGCGCCAGCAGCCTGGGACTAGCGGGGGGGGAAAGGGAGCAGTTCTTC	CASSLGLAGGEREQFF
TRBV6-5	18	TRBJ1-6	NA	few	TGTGCCAGCAGTTACTCGATGTTTAATAAGGGGTTCGGATCACCCCTCCACTTT	CASSYSMFNKGFGSPLHF
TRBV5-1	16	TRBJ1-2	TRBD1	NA	TGCGCCAGCAGCTTGACCGGGACAGGAAACTCCTATGGCTACACCTTC	CASSLTGTGNSYGYTF
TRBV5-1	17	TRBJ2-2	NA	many	TGCGCCAGCAGCTCAATGGGGGGCCTAGCGCGTACCGGGGAGCTGTTTTTT	CASSSMGGLARTGELFF
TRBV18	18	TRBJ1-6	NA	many	TGTGCCAGCTCACCGGCACTCCAGGGAAACTCCTATAATTCACCCCTCCACTTT	CASSPALQGNSYNSPLHF
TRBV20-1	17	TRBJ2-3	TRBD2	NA	TGCAGTGCTAGAGTCCGGACTAGCGGGGGGTGGGAAGATACGCAGTATTTT	CSARVRTSGGWEDTQYF